Presented here are 28 T cell receptor beta chains from one specimen sequenced in a study of CD4 T cells in relation to SARS-CoV-2 and coronaviruses. Their recognized antigens are unknown. Clones were sequenced by immunoSEQ multiplex PCR, and TCRdb holds only the in-frame ones, with some missing. Of fewer than 25,000 clones in the sample, around 77% were seen once. The unexposed donors gave CD4+ T cells in about 2010-2019, prior to COVID-19. The cells were cultured for approximately 10 days before CD4+ T cells were isolated. The specimen was CD4+ T cells from PBMCs, cultured in vitro. These receptor sequences come from a human donor in good health.

The V gene is TRBV30, the J gene TRBJ1-4; tentative D call: TRBD1 (5 bases). The CDR3 runs to 15 residues. Trimming removed 2 bases at V and 8 bases at J, with 18 bases between. Germline CDR1 reads GTSNPN; CDR2 reads SVGIG (reference sequence). For the CDR3, the DNA is TGTGCCTGGAGTTTAGGGGCCTCACGAGGAGAAAAACTGTTTTTT. Its translation: CAWSLGASRGEKLFF.

This clone came up a few times. The chain couples TRBV9 to TRBJ1-5; D remains unclear. This CDR3 comprises 15 residues. The V end lost 0 bases, the J end lost 4 bases, and 11 bases lay between the germline ends. The germline CDR1 and CDR2 sequences are SGDLS and YYNGEE. This chain's CDR3 is CASSVGTATNQPQHF. The DNA of the CDR3 is TGTGCCAGCAGCGTAGGGACGGCCACTAATCAGCCCCAGCATTTT.

This sequence joins TRBV10-3 and TRBJ2-4; the match to TRBD2 covers 7 bases. J was trimmed by 5 bases and V by 10 bases; bases with no gene match: 5. The germline CDR1 and CDR2 sequences are ENHRY and SYGVKD. The CDR3 length is 12 residues. DNA for the CDR3: TGTGCCAGCCTTGGGGGGGAAAACATTCAGTACTTC. The encoded protein is CASLGGENIQYF.

The chain carries TRBV3-1 (or the pseudogene TRBV3-2) and TRBJ2-1; D gene unclear. Trimming removed 0 bases from V and 2 bases from J, with 5 bases in between. CDR1 LGHDT and CDR2 YNNKEL come from the germline V gene (reference sequence). This CDR3 is built from 14 residues. In DNA form, the CDR3 reads TGTGCCAGCAGCCAAGACGTCGCCTACAATGAGCAGTTCTTC. Its protein product is CASSQDVAYNEQFF.

This chain links TRBV19 with TRBJ1-5; a weak D match, TRBD1 (6 bases). CDR1 is LNHDA, CDR2 SQIVND, per germline (reference sequence). The CDR3 has 15 residues. V lost 5 bases and J 6 bases, leaving 17 bases between the germline ends. Here the CDR3 DNA reads TGTGCCAGTAGTCTAGGTCAGACAGGTGGTCAGCCCCAGCATTTT. It encodes CASSLGQTGGQPQHF.

V is TRBV2 and J is TRBJ2-7; 9 bases fit TRBD1. This CDR3 is 14 amino acids long. V lost 4 bases, J lost 9 bases, and 10 bases stayed unmatched. Germline CDR1 SNHLY, CDR2 FYNNEI. In DNA, the CDR3 is TGTGCCAGCAGTGTTAGGACAGGGGCTGGAACGCAGTACTTC. Translated, it gives CASSVRTGAGTQYF.

This chain joins TRBV7-2 and TRBJ2-2, with 7 bases matching TRBD2. The CDR3 has 18 residues. Germline V gives CDR1 SGHTA, CDR2 FQGNSA. J gave up 0 bases and V 5 bases, and 12 bases lay outside the gene matches. The CDR3: CASSPIPLAETNTGELFF. The CDR3 DNA sequence: TGTGCCAGCAGCCCCATTCCCCTAGCGGAGACGAACACCGGGGAGCTGTTTTTT.

The chain combines TRBV5-1 with TRBJ2-5; the match to TRBD1 covers 8 bases. J lost 0 bases, V lost 2 bases, and 0 bases had no gene match. The CDR3 covers 14 residues. Germline CDR1 reads SGHRS; CDR2 reads YFSETQ. The CDR3, as DNA: TGCGCCAGCAGCTTACAGGGGGACCAAGAGACCCAGTACTTC. Its protein is CASSLQGDQETQYF.

The V and J genes are TRBV29-1 and TRBJ2-7, with D perhaps TRBD1 (5 bases). This CDR3 is built from 13 residues. Germline CDR1 is SQVTM and CDR2 is ANQGSEA. V was cut by 4 bases and J by 0 bases, with 10 bases left in between. The CDR3 region is CSVVGQGSYEQYF. Here the CDR3 DNA reads TGCAGCGTTGTAGGGCAGGGCTCCTACGAGCAGTACTTC.

The chain employs TRBV28 and TRBJ2-1, with a weak D call TRBD2 (6 bases). The CDR3 is 18 amino acids. V was shortened by 3 bases and J by 0 bases, with 18 bases between the two germline ends. Germline CDR1 and CDR2: MDHEN and SYDVKM. The CDR3 here is CASSFPYRSGRSYNEQFF. The CDR3 coding sequence is TGTGCCAGCAGTTTTCCTTATCGTAGCGGACGCTCCTACAATGAGCAGTTCTTC.

The rearrangement joins TRBV18 to TRBJ2-5, with a tentative D call TRBD2 (5 bases). The ends were cut back, 6 bases at V and 0 bases at J, with 14 bases in the middle. The CDR3 length is 15 residues. Germline CDR1 is KGHSH and CDR2 is LQKENI. The CDR3: CASSPGISYQETQYF. CDR3 DNA sequence: TGTGCCAGCTCCCCCGGGATATCGTACCAAGAGACCCAGTACTTC.

The gene calls are TRBV19 and TRBJ2-5; D may be TRBD2 (5 bases). There are 13 residues in the CDR3. CDR1 is LNHDA and CDR2 is SQIVND in the germline V gene (reference sequence). V dropped 5 bases and J dropped 6 bases, with 13 bases sitting between them. Written as DNA, the CDR3 is TGTGCCAGTAGTCTTTCCGAGGGAAAGACCCAGTACTTC. It specifies CASSLSEGKTQYF.

The chain couples TRBV5-1 to TRBJ2-6; tentative D call: TRBD1 (5 bases). Germline CDR1 and CDR2: SGHRS and YFSETQ. This CDR3 is built from 17 residues. V was pared by 4 bases and J by 3 bases, with 17 bases between. The CDR3, as DNA: TGCGCCAGCAGCCAAAACCAGGGATCGGATGGGGCCAACGTCCTGACTTTC. The encoded protein is CASSQNQGSDGANVLTF.

This chain uses TRBV19 with TRBJ1-3; no definite D call. Trimming pared 7 bases from V and 3 bases from J, leaving 10 bases between. The CDR3 length is 13 residues. CDR1 is LNHDA and CDR2 is SQIVND in the germline V gene (reference sequence). The CDR3 sequence: CASTRSGGNTIYF. Written as DNA, the CDR3 is TGTGCCAGTACAAGGTCCGGTGGAAACACCATATATTTT. The full variable domain, completed using reference TRBV19 and TRBJ1-3, is DGGITQSPKYLFRKEGQNVTLSCEQNLNHDAMYWYRQDPGQGLRLIYYSQIVNDFQKGDIAEGYSVSREKKESFPLTVTSAQKNPTAFYLCASTRSGGNTIYFGEGSWLTVV.

This clone showed up just once. The chain joins TRBV5-1 to TRBJ2-2, with 7 bases aligning to TRBD2. CDR3 length: 15 residues. Trimming cost V 4 bases and J 2 bases; bases outside gene matches: 5. The germline gives CDR1 SGHRS, CDR2 YFSETQ. In DNA, the CDR3 is TGCGCCAGCAGCCAGACTAGCACCAACACCGGGGAGCTGTTTTTT. This encodes CASSQTSTNTGELFF.

The CDR3 loop is CASSFWGDGSNQPQHF. In DNA, the CDR3 is TGTGCCAGCAGTTTCTGGGGGGACGGTAGCAATCAGCCCCAGCATTTT. The genes are TRBV28 and TRBJ1-5, with a possible D match to TRBD1 (5 bases). The CDR3 covers 16 residues. Germline lookup yields CDR1 MDHEN and CDR2 SYDVKM. V gave up 3 bases and J gave up 0 bases, with 12 bases separating them.

This chain joins TRBV21-1 and TRBJ1-1; TRBD1 is the table's D call, not checked against the DNA. TRBV21-1 is deemed a pseudogene. This CDR3 contains 16 residues. CDR3 DNA: TGTGCCAGCAGCACCTCCGACAGGGTACGGTACACTGAAGCTTTCTTT. This encodes CASSTSDRVRYTEAFF.

This chain joins TRBV5-4 and TRBJ2-7; 10 bases are shared with TRBD2. V was clipped by 3 bases and J by 6 bases; unmatched bases: 12. Per the germline V gene, CDR1 is SGHNT and CDR2 is YYREEE (reference sequence). The CDR3 has 16 residues. DNA of the CDR3: TGTGCCAGCAGCTCCACATTACTAGCGGGGAAGGGCGAGCAGTACTTC. Protein sequence: CASSSTLLAGKGEQYF.

The chain recombines TRBV7-7 with TRBJ2-5, with 9 nucleotides matching TRBD1. The germline V gene encodes CDR1 SSHAT and CDR2 FNYEAQ (reference sequence). The CDR3 covers 15 residues. Trimming at V came to 5 bases and at J to 5 bases, leaving 9 bases not matched to a gene. The CDR3 loop reads CASSPRTGEVETQYF. CDR3 DNA sequence: TGTGCCAGCAGCCCCCGGACAGGGGAGGTGGAGACCCAGTACTTC.

This chain joins TRBV5-1 and TRBJ2-7; 14 bases are a match to TRBD2. This CDR3 is built from 16 residues. Trimming removed 3 bases from V and 5 bases from J; junction bases left unmatched: 7. CDR1 and CDR2 from the germline V gene are SGHRS and YFSETQ. The CDR3 region is CASSYLTSGRAHEQYF. The CDR3 DNA reads TGCGCCAGCAGCTATTTGACTAGCGGGAGGGCCCACGAGCAGTACTTC.

The genes are TRBV28 and TRBJ2-5; TRBD1 agrees at 8 bases. The V gene end was trimmed by 8 bases and the J gene end by 4 bases; junction bases not matched to a gene: 6. The length of the CDR3 is 13 residues. Germline V gives CDR1 MDHEN, CDR2 SYDVKM. The CDR3 spells CASGTGGRETQYF. In DNA form, the CDR3 reads TGTGCCAGCGGAACAGGGGGACGAGAGACCCAGTACTTC.

The V gene is TRBV10-1, the J gene TRBJ1-1; D ambiguous. V lost 2 bases and J lost 10, with 11 bases in between. CDR1 WNHNN and CDR2 SYGVQD come from the germline V gene (reference sequence). This CDR3 is 12 amino acids long. CDR3 nucleotides: TGCGCCAGCAGTGAGGTACTTTCAAGAGCTTTCTTT. Translating gives CASSEVLSRAFF.

Only one count was recorded for this clone. J is TRBJ2-3 and V is TRBV5-1, with D unclear. This CDR3 is 15 amino acids long. Trimming took off 2 bases at V and 1 base at J, with 11 bases between the two ends. Germline values: CDR1 SGHRS, CDR2 YFSETQ. CDR3 sequence reads: CASSFDQPRTDTQYF. The CDR3 DNA is TGCGCCAGCAGCTTCGACCAACCCCGCACAGATACGCAGTATTTT.

The gene calls are TRBV7-9 and TRBJ2-3; no clear D gene. Germline assignment: CDR1 SEHNR and CDR2 FQNEAQ (reference sequence). The CDR3 sequence is 16 residues long. The germline V and J ends were trimmed by 3 bases and 7 bases, with 20 bases remaining between them. Here the CDR3 reads CASSLRRQKDEYTQYF. DNA of the CDR3: TGTGCCAGCAGCTTGCGCCGTCAGAAGGACGAATATACGCAGTATTTT.

CDR3 DNA: TGTGCCAGCAGCTTAGTTGGGGGGGGAACTGAAGCTTTCTTT. It yields the protein CASSLVGGGTEAFF. This chain links TRBV7-2 with TRBJ1-1; a possible D gene is TRBD1 (5 bases). V was trimmed by 1 base and J by 5 bases, leaving 11 bases between them. In germline, CDR1 is SGHTA, CDR2 FQGNSA. The CDR3 runs 14 residues.

The chain couples TRBV9 to TRBJ2-2; D is unresolved. Germline CDR1 SGDLS, CDR2 YYNGEE. The CDR3 loop spans 16 amino acids. V gave up 0 bases and J gave up 5 bases, with 14 bases separating them. This CDR3 is CASSVAGSTRTGELFF. In DNA, the CDR3 is TGTGCCAGCAGCGTAGCTGGCAGTACCAGGACCGGGGAGCTGTTTTTT.

This chain links TRBV21-1 with TRBJ2-7; the listed D gene, TRBD1, was not tested against the DNA. TRBV21-1 is a recognized pseudogene. The CDR3 totals 17 residues. This chain's CDR3 is CASSKVGPGQGPNEQYF. The CDR3 coding sequence is TGTGCCAGCAGCAAAGTGGGTCCGGGACAGGGTCCCAACGAGCAGTACTTC.

J is TRBJ1-1 and V is TRBV18; D possibly corresponds to TRBD1 (5 bases). Germline CDR1 is KGHSH and CDR2 is LQKENI. CDR3 length equals 14 residues. The V gene lost 7 bases and the J gene lost 1 base, with 13 bases spanning the gap. In DNA form, the CDR3 reads TGTGCCAGCTTGGCAGGGCTAGAGAACACTGAAGCTTTCTTT. It is translated as CASLAGLENTEAFF.